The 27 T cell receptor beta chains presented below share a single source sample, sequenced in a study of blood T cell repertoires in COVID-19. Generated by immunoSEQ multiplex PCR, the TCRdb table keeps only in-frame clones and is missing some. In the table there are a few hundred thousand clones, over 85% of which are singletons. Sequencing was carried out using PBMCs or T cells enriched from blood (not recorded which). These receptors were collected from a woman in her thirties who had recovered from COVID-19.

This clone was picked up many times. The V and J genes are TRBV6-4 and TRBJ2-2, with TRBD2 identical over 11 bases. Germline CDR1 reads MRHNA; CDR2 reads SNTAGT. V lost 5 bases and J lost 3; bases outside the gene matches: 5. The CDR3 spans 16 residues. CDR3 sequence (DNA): TGTGCCAGCAGTACTAGCGGGAGATCGGACACCGGGGAGCTGTTTTTT. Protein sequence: CASSTSGRSDTGELFF.

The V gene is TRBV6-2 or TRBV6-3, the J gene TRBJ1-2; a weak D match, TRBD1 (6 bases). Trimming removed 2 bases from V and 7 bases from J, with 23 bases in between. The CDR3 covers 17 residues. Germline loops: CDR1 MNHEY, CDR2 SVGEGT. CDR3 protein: CASSYDPQGKPPIGYTF. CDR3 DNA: TGTGCCAGCAGTTACGATCCCCAGGGGAAGCCTCCAATTGGCTACACCTTC.

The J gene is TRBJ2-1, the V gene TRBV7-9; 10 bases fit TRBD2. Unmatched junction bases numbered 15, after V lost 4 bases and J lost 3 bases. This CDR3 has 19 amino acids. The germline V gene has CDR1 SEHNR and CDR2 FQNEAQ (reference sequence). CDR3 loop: CASSYPLGLAGDIYNEQFF. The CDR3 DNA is TGTGCCAGCAGCTATCCCCTCGGGCTAGCGGGAGATATCTACAATGAGCAGTTCTTC. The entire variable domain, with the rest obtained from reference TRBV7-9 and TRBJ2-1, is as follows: DTGVSQNPRHKITKRGQNVTFRCDPISEHNRLYWYRQTLGQGPEFLTYFQNEAQLEKSRLLSDRFSAERPKGSFSTLEIQRTEQGDSAMYLCASSYPLGLAGDIYNEQFFGPGTRLTVL.

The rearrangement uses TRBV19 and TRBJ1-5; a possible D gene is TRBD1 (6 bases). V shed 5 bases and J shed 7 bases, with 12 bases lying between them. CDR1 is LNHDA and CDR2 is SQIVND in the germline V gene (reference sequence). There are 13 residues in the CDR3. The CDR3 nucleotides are TGTGCCAGTAGTGAAACAGGGACCCAGCCCCAGCATTTT. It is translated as CASSETGTQPQHF.

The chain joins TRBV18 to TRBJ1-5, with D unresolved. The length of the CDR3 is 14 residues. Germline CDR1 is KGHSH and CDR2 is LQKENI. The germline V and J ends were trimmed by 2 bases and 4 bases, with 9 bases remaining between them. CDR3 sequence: CASSPNEQNQPQHF. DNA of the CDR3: TGTGCCAGCTCACCAAATGAGCAAAATCAGCCCCAGCATTTT.

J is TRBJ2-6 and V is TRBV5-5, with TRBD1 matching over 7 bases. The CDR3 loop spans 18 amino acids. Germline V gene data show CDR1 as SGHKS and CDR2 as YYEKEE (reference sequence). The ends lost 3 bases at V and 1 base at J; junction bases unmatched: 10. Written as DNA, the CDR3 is TGTGCCAGCAGCTACAGAGGGGACAGAGGATCTGGGGCCAACGTCCTGACTTTC. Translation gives CASSYRGDRGSGANVLTF.

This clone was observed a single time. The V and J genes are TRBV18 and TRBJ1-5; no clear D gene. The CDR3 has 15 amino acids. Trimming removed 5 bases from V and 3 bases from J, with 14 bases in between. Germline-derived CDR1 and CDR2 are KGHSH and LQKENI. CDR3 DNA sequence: TGTGCCAGCTCAGCAACCCCGGGAGTCAATCAGCCCCAGCATTTT. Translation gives CASSATPGVNQPQHF. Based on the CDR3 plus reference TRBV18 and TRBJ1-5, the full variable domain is NAGVMQNPRHLVRRRGQEARLRCSPMKGHSHVYWYRQLPEEGLKFMVYLQKENIIDESGMPKERFSAEFPKEGPSILRIQQVVRGDSAAYFCASSATPGVNQPQHFGDGTRLSIL.

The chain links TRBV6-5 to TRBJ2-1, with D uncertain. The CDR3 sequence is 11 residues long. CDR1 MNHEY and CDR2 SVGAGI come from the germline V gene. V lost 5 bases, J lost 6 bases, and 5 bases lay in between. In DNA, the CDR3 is TGTGCCAGCAGTCTGTCCAATGAGCAGTTCTTC. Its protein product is CASSLSNEQFF.

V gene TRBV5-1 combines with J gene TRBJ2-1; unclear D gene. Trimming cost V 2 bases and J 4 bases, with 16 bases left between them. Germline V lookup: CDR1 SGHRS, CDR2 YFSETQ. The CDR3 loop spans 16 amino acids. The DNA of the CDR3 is TGCGCCAGCAGCTTCGATGTGGGCGCCCGATACAATGAGCAGTTCTTC. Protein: CASSFDVGARYNEQFF.

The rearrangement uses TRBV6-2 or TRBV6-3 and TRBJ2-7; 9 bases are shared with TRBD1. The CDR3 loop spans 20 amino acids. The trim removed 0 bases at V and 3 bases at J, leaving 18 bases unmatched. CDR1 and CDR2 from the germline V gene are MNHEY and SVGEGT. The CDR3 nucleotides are TGTGCCAGCAGTTACTCGGACTTTTGGGGGGCCGGGACAGGGCACTACGAGCAGTACTTC. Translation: CASSYSDFWGAGTGHYEQYF.

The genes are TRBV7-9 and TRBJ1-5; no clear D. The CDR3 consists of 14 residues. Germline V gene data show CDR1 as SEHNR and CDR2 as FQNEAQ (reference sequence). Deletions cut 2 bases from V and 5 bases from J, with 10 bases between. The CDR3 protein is CASSLIGRDQPQHF. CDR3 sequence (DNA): TGTGCCAGCAGCTTAATAGGGAGGGATCAGCCCCAGCATTTT.

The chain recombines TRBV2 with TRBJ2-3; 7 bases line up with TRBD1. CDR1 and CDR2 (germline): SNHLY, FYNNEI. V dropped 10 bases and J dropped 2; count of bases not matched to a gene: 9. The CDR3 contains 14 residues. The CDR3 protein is CATPNDRATDTQYF. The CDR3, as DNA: TGTGCCACCCCGAACGACAGGGCCACAGATACGCAGTATTTT.

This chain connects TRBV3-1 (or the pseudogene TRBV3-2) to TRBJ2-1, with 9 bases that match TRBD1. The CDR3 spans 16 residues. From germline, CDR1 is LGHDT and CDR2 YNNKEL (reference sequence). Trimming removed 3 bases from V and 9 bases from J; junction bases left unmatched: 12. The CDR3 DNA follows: TGTGCCAGCAGCCACGCCATCGGGACAGGGAGCTGTGAGCAGTTCTTC. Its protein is CASSHAIGTGSCEQFF.

This chain's CDR3 is CASSSGSGWNTEAFF. For the CDR3, the DNA is TGCGCCAGCAGCTCGGGGAGCGGGTGGAACACTGAAGCTTTCTTT. V gene TRBV5-1 combines with J gene TRBJ1-1, with D unresolved. Trimming removed 3 bases from V and 1 base from J, with 13 bases in between. Per germline, CDR1 SGHRS and CDR2 YFSETQ. CDR3 length: 15 amino acids. Looking up the rest from reference TRBV5-1 and TRBJ1-1 gives the full variable domain: KAGVTQTPRYLIKTRGQQVTLSCSPISGHRSVSWYQQTPGQGLQFLFEYFSETQRNKGNFPGRFSGRQFSNSRSEMNVSTLELGDSALYLCASSSGSGWNTEAFFGQGTRLTVV.

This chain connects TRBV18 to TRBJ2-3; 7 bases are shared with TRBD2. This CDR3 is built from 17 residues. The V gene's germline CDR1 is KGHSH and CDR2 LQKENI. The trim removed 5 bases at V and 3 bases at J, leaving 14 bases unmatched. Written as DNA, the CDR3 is TGTGCCAGCTCAGGCCCCCGGCGGGAGTTCCGTACAGATACGCAGTATTTT. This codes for CASSGPRREFRTDTQYF.

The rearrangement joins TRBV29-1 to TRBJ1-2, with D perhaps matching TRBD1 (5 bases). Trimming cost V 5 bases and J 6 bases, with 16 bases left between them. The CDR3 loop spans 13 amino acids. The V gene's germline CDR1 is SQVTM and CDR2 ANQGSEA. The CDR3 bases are TGCAGCGTTCGCGAACAGGCCCGGGATGGCTACACCTTC. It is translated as CSVREQARDGYTF.

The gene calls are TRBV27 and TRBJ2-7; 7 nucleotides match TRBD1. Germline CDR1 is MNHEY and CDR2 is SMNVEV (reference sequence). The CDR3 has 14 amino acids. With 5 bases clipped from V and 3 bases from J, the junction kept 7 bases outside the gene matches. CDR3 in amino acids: CASSLIQGNYEQYF. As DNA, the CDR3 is TGTGCCAGCAGTCTAATACAGGGGAACTACGAGCAGTACTTC.

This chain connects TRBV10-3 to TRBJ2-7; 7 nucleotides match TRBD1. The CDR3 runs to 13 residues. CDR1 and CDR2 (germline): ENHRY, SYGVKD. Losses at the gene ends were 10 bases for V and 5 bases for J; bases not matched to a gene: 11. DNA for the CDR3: TGTGCCAACTCAGGGGGATTGAACGACGAGCAGTACTTC. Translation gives CANSGGLNDEQYF.

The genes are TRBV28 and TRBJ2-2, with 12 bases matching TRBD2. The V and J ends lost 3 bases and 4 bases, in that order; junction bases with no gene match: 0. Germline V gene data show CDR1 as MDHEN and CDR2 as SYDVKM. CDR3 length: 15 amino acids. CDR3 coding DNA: TGTGCCAGCAGTTTGACTAGCGGGAGCACCGGGGAGCTGTTTTTT. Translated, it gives CASSLTSGSTGELFF. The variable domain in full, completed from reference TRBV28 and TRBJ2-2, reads DVKVTQSSRYLVKRTGEKVFLECVQDMDHENMFWYRQDPGLGLRLIYFSYDVKMKEKGDIPEGYSVSREKKERFSLILESASTNQTSMYLCASSLTSGSTGELFFGEGSRLTVL.

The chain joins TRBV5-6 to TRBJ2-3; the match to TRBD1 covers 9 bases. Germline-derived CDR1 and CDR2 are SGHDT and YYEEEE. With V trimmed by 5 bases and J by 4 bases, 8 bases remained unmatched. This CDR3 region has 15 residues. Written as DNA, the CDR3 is TGTGCCAGCAGTCGGGACAGGGTAGGAGCAGATACGCAGTATTTT. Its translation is CASSRDRVGADTQYF.

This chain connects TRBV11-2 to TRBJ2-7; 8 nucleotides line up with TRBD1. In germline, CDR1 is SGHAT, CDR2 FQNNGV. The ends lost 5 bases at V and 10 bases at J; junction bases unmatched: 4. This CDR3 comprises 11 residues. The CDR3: CASSPQGAQYF. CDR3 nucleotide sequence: TGTGCCAGCAGCCCGCAGGGGGCACAGTACTTC. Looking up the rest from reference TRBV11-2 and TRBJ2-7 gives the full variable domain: EAGVAQSPRYKIIEKRQSVAFWCNPISGHATLYWYQQILGQGPKLLIQFQNNGVVDDSQLPKDRFSAERLKGVDSTLKIQPAKLEDSAVYLCASSPQGAQYFGPGTRLTVT.

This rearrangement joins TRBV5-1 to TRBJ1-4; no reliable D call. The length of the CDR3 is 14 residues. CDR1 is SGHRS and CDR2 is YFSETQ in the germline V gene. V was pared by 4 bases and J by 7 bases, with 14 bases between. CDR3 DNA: TGCGCCAGCAGCCCATCTTTTAGGAGTGAAAAACTGTTTTTT. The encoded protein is CASSPSFRSEKLFF.

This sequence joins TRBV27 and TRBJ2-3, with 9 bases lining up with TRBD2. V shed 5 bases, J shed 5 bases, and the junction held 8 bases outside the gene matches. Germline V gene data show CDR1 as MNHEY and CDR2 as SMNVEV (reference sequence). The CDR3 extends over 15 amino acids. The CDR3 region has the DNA TGTGCCAGCAGTCCGCGGGGGGGGAGAAGAGATACGCAGTATTTT. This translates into CASSPRGGRRDTQYF.

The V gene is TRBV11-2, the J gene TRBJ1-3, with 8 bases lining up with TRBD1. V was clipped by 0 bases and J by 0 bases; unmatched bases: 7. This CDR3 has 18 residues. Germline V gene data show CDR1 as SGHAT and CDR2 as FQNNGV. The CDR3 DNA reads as TGTGCCAGCAGCTTAGATCTGGGACAGGCAACCTCTGGAAACACCATATATTTT. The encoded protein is CASSLDLGQATSGNTIYF.

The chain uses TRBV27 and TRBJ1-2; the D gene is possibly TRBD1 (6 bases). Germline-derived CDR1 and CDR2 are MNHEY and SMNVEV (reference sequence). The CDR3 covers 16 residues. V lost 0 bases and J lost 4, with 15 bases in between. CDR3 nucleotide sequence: TGTGCCAGCAGTTTATCGGGGGGGCTAGACCTCTATGGCTACACCTTC. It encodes CASSLSGGLDLYGYTF.

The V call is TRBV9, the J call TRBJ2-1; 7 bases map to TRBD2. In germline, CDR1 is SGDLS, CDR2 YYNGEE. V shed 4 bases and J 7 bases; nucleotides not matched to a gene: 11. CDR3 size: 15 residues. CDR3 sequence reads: CASSPPPAGINEQFF. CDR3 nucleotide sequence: TGTGCCAGCAGCCCCCCCCCAGCGGGAATTAATGAGCAGTTCTTC.

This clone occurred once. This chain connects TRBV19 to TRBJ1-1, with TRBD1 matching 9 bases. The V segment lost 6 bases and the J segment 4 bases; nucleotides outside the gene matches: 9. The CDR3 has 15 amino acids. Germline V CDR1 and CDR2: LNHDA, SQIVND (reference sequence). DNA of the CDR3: TGTGCCAGTAGCCTACAGGGGGCAGAGGGCACTGAAGCTTTCTTT. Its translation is CASSLQGAEGTEAFF.